The source of this TCR beta chain is a study of blood T cell repertoires in COVID-19. Overall study context: Samples came from the United States, Italy and Spain, spanning acute and convalescent COVID-19. PBMCs, B-cell-depleted T cells, or T cells provided the cDNA or gDNA that made up the material.

CDR1 LGHDT and CDR2 YNNKEL come from the germline V gene (reference sequence). V trimming: 5 bases; J trimming: 2 bases; junction bases outside the gene matches: 14. The CDR3 covers 18 residues. In the authors' methods: Quantification of nucleated cells was approximated via reference gene primer amplification. The method was immunoSEQ multiplex PCR; TCRdb's version includes in-frame clones alone and lacks a portion of them. V and J calls and clone size are copied from that table; D and trimming were computed from the DNA. The sample consists of 140,000 or so clones, 75% to 85% of them appearing once.

The TCR sequence derives from a woman of 80 years or more with acute or convalescent COVID-19. This rearrangement joins TRBV3-1 (or the pseudogene TRBV3-2) to TRBJ2-7, with 11 bases lining up with TRBD2. Specimen: peripheral blood. The CDR3 sequence: CASSLYGPLLAGAYEQYF. In DNA form, the CDR3 reads TGTGCCAGCAGCTTGTATGGCCCCCTACTAGCGGGAGCCTACGAGCAGTACTTC.